This is a list of T cell receptor beta chains from one sample in a study of T-cell memory formation after mild COVID-19. TCRdb re-called the 5' RACE reads with MiXCR, one entry per CDR3 protein. The table includes 210,000 or so distinct CDR3 sequences, around 18% detected once. Sequencing used PBMCs or a T cell subset sorted from them (not recorded which). These receptor sequences come from an adult woman who had mild COVID-19 (a few samples of this study predate the infection). Cell type and time point are not known. Both conserved end residues are trimmed from each CDR3. The order of the fields is V gene, D gene, J gene, CDR3 protein. D genes are given only for firm matches.

v_call: TRBV4-1; d_call: .; j_call: TRBJ1-2; cdr3_aa: ASSQDRQGLYGYT
v_call: TRBV7-9; d_call: .; j_call: TRBJ1-2; cdr3_aa: ASSSVGRGNYGYT
v_call: TRBV7-6; d_call: TRBD1; j_call: TRBJ2-7; cdr3_aa: ASSLAPGQGPPYEQY
v_call: TRBV7-8; d_call: TRBD1; j_call: TRBJ1-1; cdr3_aa: ASSLPSGQGTEAF
v_call: TRBV10-3; d_call: TRBD1; j_call: TRBJ2-3; cdr3_aa: AISVGTGLTDTQY
v_call: TRBV3-1; d_call: .; j_call: TRBJ2-5; cdr3_aa: ASSQGLGTQY
v_call: TRBV5-1; d_call: .; j_call: TRBJ1-6; cdr3_aa: ASSLEGQGLLKNSPLH
v_call: TRBV7-2; d_call: TRBD2; j_call: TRBJ2-3; cdr3_aa: ASSRATSGRAISDTQY
v_call: TRBV30; d_call: TRBD2; j_call: TRBJ2-3; cdr3_aa: AWTAGGGSTDTQY
v_call: TRBV20-1; d_call: .; j_call: TRBJ2-3; cdr3_aa: SARDTSTDTQY
v_call: TRBV4-1; d_call: .; j_call: TRBJ2-7; cdr3_aa: ASSQELVRSYEQY
v_call: TRBV5-6; d_call: .; j_call: TRBJ1-3; cdr3_aa: ASSWGPQPSGNTIY
v_call: TRBV7-7; d_call: TRBD2; j_call: TRBJ2-5; cdr3_aa: ASSLSSGSSQTQY
v_call: TRBV4-3; d_call: .; j_call: TRBJ1-1; cdr3_aa: ASSQVYPANTEAF
v_call: TRBV5-6; d_call: TRBD1; j_call: TRBJ2-3; cdr3_aa: ASNKAQGYTDTQY
v_call: TRBV6-2/TRBV6-3; d_call: .; j_call: TRBJ2-1; cdr3_aa: ASSYSAEQF
v_call: TRBV5-5; d_call: .; j_call: TRBJ1-4; cdr3_aa: ASSRLHRGEKLF
v_call: TRBV20-1; d_call: TRBD1; j_call: TRBJ1-2; cdr3_aa: SASTTGGENYGYT
v_call: TRBV14; d_call: .; j_call: TRBJ1-2; cdr3_aa: ASSQDQHYGYT
v_call: TRBV5-4; d_call: .; j_call: TRBJ2-3; cdr3_aa: ASSPPNRDTDTQY
v_call: TRBV18; d_call: .; j_call: TRBJ1-6; cdr3_aa: ASSPGLGSPLH
v_call: TRBV12-3/TRBV12-4; d_call: .; j_call: TRBJ2-1; cdr3_aa: ASSFGGLGEF
v_call: TRBV4-3; d_call: .; j_call: TRBJ2-3; cdr3_aa: ASSQDLQGWTDTQY
v_call: TRBV9; d_call: TRBD2; j_call: TRBJ2-1; cdr3_aa: ASSAGTSFNNEQF
v_call: TRBV12-5; d_call: TRBD1; j_call: TRBJ1-5; cdr3_aa: ASGLVAGQGRNQPQH
v_call: TRBV28; d_call: TRBD1; j_call: TRBJ2-7; cdr3_aa: AITGGFYEQY
v_call: TRBV19; d_call: .; j_call: TRBJ2-5; cdr3_aa: ASSFPGQETQY
v_call: TRBV7-3; d_call: TRBD2; j_call: TRBJ2-1; cdr3_aa: ASSSAGGTSGYNEQF
v_call: TRBV18; d_call: TRBD1; j_call: TRBJ1-4; cdr3_aa: ASSPAGQGLEKLF
v_call: TRBV12-3/TRBV12-4; d_call: TRBD1; j_call: TRBJ1-1; cdr3_aa: ASSFWALTGDSEAF
v_call: TRBV7-9; d_call: .; j_call: TRBJ1-1; cdr3_aa: ASSLGWSAQNTEAF
v_call: TRBV29-1; d_call: TRBD2; j_call: TRBJ2-1; cdr3_aa: SVEVLAGREQF
v_call: TRBV9; d_call: TRBD2; j_call: TRBJ2-5; cdr3_aa: ASSVAGTSDRTQY
v_call: TRBV5-1; d_call: .; j_call: TRBJ2-2; cdr3_aa: ASSLLASNTGELF
v_call: TRBV6-2/TRBV6-3; d_call: TRBD1; j_call: TRBJ1-4; cdr3_aa: ASSFPRDRSTNEKLF
v_call: TRBV18; d_call: .; j_call: TRBJ2-7; cdr3_aa: ASSPATLRRNEQY
v_call: TRBV5-1; d_call: .; j_call: TRBJ1-1; cdr3_aa: ASSLTQNTEAF
v_call: TRBV15; d_call: .; j_call: TRBJ2-5; cdr3_aa: ATSRDTTGAETQY
v_call: TRBV7-9; d_call: .; j_call: TRBJ2-2; cdr3_aa: ASTTPRGGKHRGAVF
v_call: TRBV24-1; d_call: .; j_call: TRBJ2-3; cdr3_aa: ATSDSGVRTDTQY
v_call: TRBV6-6; d_call: TRBD1; j_call: TRBJ2-2; cdr3_aa: ASSYPRDRGTTGELF
v_call: TRBV18; d_call: TRBD1; j_call: TRBJ2-5; cdr3_aa: ASSTSTGFETQY
v_call: TRBV4-2; d_call: TRBD2; j_call: TRBJ2-4; cdr3_aa: ASSQVSGRGAGGPKNIQY
v_call: TRBV12-3/TRBV12-4; d_call: .; j_call: TRBJ2-7; cdr3_aa: ASSPDDNREQY
v_call: TRBV2; d_call: .; j_call: TRBJ1-5; cdr3_aa: ASSEALDDQPQH
v_call: TRBV27; d_call: .; j_call: TRBJ2-5; cdr3_aa: ASSLRGLRETQY
v_call: TRBV28; d_call: .; j_call: TRBJ2-3; cdr3_aa: ASERNSAKGTDTQY
v_call: TRBV7-9; d_call: TRBD1; j_call: TRBJ1-1; cdr3_aa: ASSFGQGAFWGTEAF
v_call: TRBV30; d_call: TRBD1; j_call: TRBJ2-7; cdr3_aa: AWNPRDRGVSYEQY
v_call: TRBV2; d_call: TRBD1; j_call: TRBJ2-7; cdr3_aa: ASSEEDRGLGEQY